This T cell receptor (beta chain) was retrieved from a study of blood T cell repertoires in COVID-19. About the research overall: PBMCs, B-cell-depleted T cells, or T cells were the source of the cDNA or gDNA that made up the material.

Clones were sequenced by immunoSEQ multiplex PCR, and TCRdb holds only the in-frame ones, with some missing. The sample has under 200,000 clones, 80% to 90% seen once. Participant-reported clinical history was the basis for cohort assignment. Cohort 3 donors were reported recovered after two negative PCRs, clearance, or symptom resolution. The clonotype was recovered from a woman between 18 and 30 years old who had recovered from COVID-19. Sequencing was carried out using PBMCs or T cells enriched from blood (not recorded which).

CDR3 DNA: TGTGCCAGCAGCTTCCTTGCCGGGGGGGCTCCCAATGAGCAGTTCTTC. Its translation is CASSFLAGGAPNEQFF. This chain connects TRBV7-9 to TRBJ2-1, with 8 bases aligning to TRBD2. CDR1 is SEHNR and CDR2 is FQNEAQ in the germline V gene (reference sequence). V trimming: 3 bases; J trimming: 6 bases; junction bases outside the gene matches: 10. The CDR3 totals 16 residues.